This TCR beta chain was identified during a study of blood T cell repertoires in COVID-19. Data came from immunoSEQ multiplex PCR; TCRdb stores just in-frame clones and leaves some out. The table shows about 140,000 clones, with around three quarters occurring only once. V dropped 5 bases and J dropped 0 bases, with 14 bases sitting between them. The CDR3 has 16 residues. CDR1 and CDR2 from the germline V gene are SGHRS and YFSETQ. This sequence joins TRBV5-1 and TRBJ2-2; a weak D match, TRBD2 (6 bases). The specimen sequenced was peripheral blood. The receptor comes from a man at least 80 years old with acute or convalescent COVID-19. The CDR3 sequence: CASSLSGDANTGELFF. The DNA of the CDR3 is TGCGCCAGCAGTCTTAGCGGAGACGCGAACACCGGGGAGCTGTTTTTT.